The T cell receptor (beta chain) described here comes from a study of blood T cells in healthy people across ages. Study details: Template switching retrieved approximately one barcoded beta molecule for each two T cells.

Drawn from each donor were roughly 9.4 milliliters of peripheral blood. Germline assignment: CDR1 MDHEN and CDR2 SYDVKM. The ends lost 5 bases at V and 5 bases at J; junction bases unmatched: 8. CDR3 length: 14 amino acids. Sample-barcoded 5' priming and a J-beta primer mix drove a second PCR of 7 to 11 cycles. TCRdb itself ran the 5' RACE reads through MiXCR, one entry per CDR3 protein. The table has 250,000 to 300,000 distinct CDR3 sequences, roughly 26% seen once; the top ten hold about 30%. The sample holds many counts of this clonotype. No antigen is known for it. The study, taken as a whole, reports: Age advanced and TCR beta diversity per million T cells fell, roughly linearly. Unsorted PBMCs blocked a conclusive comparison of naive and antigen-experienced cells.

The V gene is TRBV28, the J gene TRBJ2-5; 7 bases are a match to TRBD2. The sequencing sample was made of blood. This clonotype originated in a woman in her sixties or seventies in good health. The CDR3 region is CASSPGTIGETQYF. As DNA, the CDR3 is TGTGCCAGCAGTCCCGGGACTATAGGGGAGACCCAGTACTTC.